This T cell receptor beta chain was sequenced for a study of somatic mutations in cytotoxic T cells in rheumatoid arthritis. Study-level background: Selected T-cell populations stained with V beta antibodies were isolated by flow sorting to nearly 100% purity; these included V beta1+ cells subjected to TCRB sequencing. General study findings and limits: The modest underrepresentation of TRBV07 observed in rheumatoid arthritis patients was not subjected to multiple-comparison adjustment. An age-related increase in CD8+ clonality was seen in rheumatoid arthritis patients but not in healthy controls. The study found no significant difference in CD8+ T-cell clonality between rheumatoid arthritis patients and age-matched healthy controls.

Generated by immunoSEQ multiplex PCR, the TCRdb table keeps only in-frame clones and is missing some. This table holds about 4,000 clones, around 70% found once. About this clone itself: What it binds is not known.

Looked up from germline, CDR1 is SGDLS and CDR2 is YYNGEE. This CDR3 comprises 14 residues. V was clipped by 0 bases and J by 1 base, with 8 bases between them. This TCR derives from an adult with rheumatoid arthritis. Sequencing was carried out using CD8+ T cells sorted from blood. The genes are TRBV9 and TRBJ2-7; D is possibly TRBD1 (5 bases). The CDR3 DNA sequence: TGTGCCAGCAGCGTAGGGTCAGGGTCCTACGAGCAGTACTTC. It yields the protein CASSVGSGSYEQYF.